This T cell receptor (beta chain) was identified during a study of blood T cell repertoires in COVID-19. Whole-study context: The cDNA or gDNA used as material had been derived from T cells, B-cell-depleted T cells, or PBMCs.

TCRdb keeps only in-frame clones here, not all; method: immunoSEQ multiplex PCR. In the table there are around 230,000 clones, around 86% of which are singletons. Losses at the gene ends were 4 bases for V and 1 base for J; bases not matched to a gene: 4. CDR3 size: 14 residues. Germline CDR1 reads SGHRS; CDR2 reads YFSETQ. This receptor was identified in a woman between 55 and 75 years old with active or convalescent COVID-19. The sequencing input was peripheral blood. The chain is built from TRBV5-1 and TRBJ1-1; 7 nucleotides agree with TRBD1. The CDR3 nucleotides read TGCGCCAGCAGCCAGGGGGACCGGAACACTGAAGCTTTCTTT. Its protein is CASSQGDRNTEAFF.